This T cell receptor (beta chain) comes out of a study of T cells in Graves' hyperthyroidism and ophthalmopathy. RNA transcripts provided the source from which TCR beta CDR3 regions were amplified. First-round RT-PCR with HTBI primers amplified the TCR CDR3 region. A single record per CDR3 protein comes from TCRdb applying MiXCR to the multiplex PCR reads. The table shows hundreds of thousands of distinct CDR3 sequences, with more than 15% occurring only once. From germline, CDR1 is SGDLS and CDR2 YYNGEE. This CDR3 is built from 13 residues. The V end was cut by 2 bases, the J end by 4 bases, with 4 bases between. The definition of stable Graves' hyperthyroidism was no ophthalmopathy progression within 18 months. This clonotype was observed a few times. Antigen specificity is unknown. Study-level findings and limits: Ophthalmopathy and stable hyperthyroidism were separated by a 13 V-J model. Ophthalmopathy onset followed model prediction by a median approximately 5.9 months.

The chain combines TRBV9 with TRBJ2-6; D not resolved. The receptor was derived from a woman between 18 and 30 years old with Graves' hyperthyroidism. Sequences were obtained from blood. The CDR3 here is CASSVQGANVLTF. The CDR3 nucleotides are TGTGCCAGCAGCGTCCAAGGGGCCAACGTCCTGACTTTC.